A single sample is the source of the 20 T cell receptor beta chains below, sequenced in a study of long-term antiretroviral therapy in people with HIV. Investigators performed immunoSEQ version v3.0 at survey level. TCRdb's copy holds only in-frame clones and misses some; the assay was immunoSEQ multiplex PCR. The table includes 20,000 or so clones, around three quarters detected once. Material: unsorted PBMCs, obtained 2.9 years after starting antiretroviral therapy. Receptors were obtained from a woman aged 25 to 39 with HIV.

This chain connects TRBV9 to TRBJ2-6; D gene unclear. This CDR3 has 14 residues. V shed 0 bases and J shed 6 bases, with 7 bases lying between them. CDR1 and CDR2 from the germline V gene are SGDLS and YYNGEE. Here the CDR3 DNA reads TGTGCCAGCAGCGTAGATGGGATGGCCAACGTCCTGACTTTC. It is translated as CASSVDGMANVLTF.

The V and J genes are TRBV25-1 and TRBJ1-2; the match to TRBD1 covers 9 bases. This CDR3 is built from 14 residues. J was trimmed by 7 bases and V by 6 bases; bases with no gene match: 9. The germline gives CDR1 MGHDK, CDR2 SYGVNS. The CDR3 sequence is CASRKPGQGFGYTF. CDR3 nucleotides: TGTGCCAGCAGGAAACCGGGACAGGGCTTTGGCTACACCTTC.

The chain is built from TRBV5-5 and TRBJ2-4; TRBD1 might be the D (5 bases). Trimming removed 6 bases at V and 7 bases at J, with 14 bases between. CDR1 and CDR2 (germline): SGHKS, YYEKEE (reference sequence). This CDR3 comprises 13 residues. CDR3 in amino acids: CASIDQGANIQYF. CDR3 DNA sequence: TGTGCCAGCATCGATCAGGGTGCTAACATTCAGTACTTC. The entire variable domain, with the rest obtained from reference TRBV5-5 and TRBJ2-4, is as follows: DAGVTQSPTHLIKTRGQQVTLRCSPISGHKSVSWYQQVLGQGPQFIFQYYEKEERGRGNFPDRFSARQFPNYSSELNVNALLLGDSALYLCASIDQGANIQYFGAGTRLSVL.

The rearrangement links TRBV25-1 to TRBJ1-4, with 7 positions matching TRBD1. The CDR3 consists of 14 residues. CDR1 is MGHDK and CDR2 is SYGVNS in the germline V gene. Germline trimming cut 6 bases from V and 8 bases from J; bases unmatched to any gene: 9. The CDR3 reads CASRSQGLNEKLFF. DNA of the CDR3: TGTGCCAGCAGATCACAGGGGTTAAACGAAAAACTGTTTTTT.

The genes are TRBV1 and TRBJ1-5; the D call of TRBD1 is as the table states it, not checked on the DNA. TRBV1 is a known pseudogene. This CDR3 contains 15 residues. The CDR3 sequence is CTSSRRDRRNQPQHF. CDR3 nucleotide sequence: TGCACCAGCAGCCGGCGTGACAGAAGAAATCAGCCCCAGCATTTT.

The chain recombines TRBV7-9 with TRBJ2-7; tentative D call: TRBD1 (5 bases). Germline loops: CDR1 SEHNR, CDR2 FQNEAQ (reference sequence). The V end lost 6 bases, the J end lost 6 bases, and 12 bases lay between the germline ends. The CDR3 runs 12 residues. The CDR3 DNA follows: TGTGCCAGCAGGCGTACAGGATCCGAGCAGTACGTC. Amino acids: CASRRTGSEQYV.

This chain connects TRBV2 to TRBJ1-2; D ambiguous. V was trimmed by 4 bases and J by 7 bases, leaving 19 bases between them. Germline CDR1 SNHLY, CDR2 FYNNEI. The CDR3 runs 15 residues. The CDR3, as DNA: TGTGCCAGCAGTGGCCCTCAAGGAGGCTGGTCTGGCTACACCTTC. Residues: CASSGPQGGWSGYTF.

The chain links TRBV9 to TRBJ1-3; possible D gene TRBD1, 5 bases. Germline values: CDR1 SGDLS, CDR2 YYNGEE. The CDR3 contains 12 residues. V lost 0 bases and J 10 bases, leaving 8 bases between the germline ends. CDR3 sequence: CASSVVSGTIYF. The DNA for the CDR3 is TGTGCCAGCAGCGTAGTGTCAGGGACCATATATTTT.

The J gene is TRBJ2-5, the V gene TRBV9; perhaps TRBD1 as D (6 bases). Trimming stripped 3 bases from V and 5 bases from J, with 20 bases between. Germline CDR1 is SGDLS and CDR2 is YYNGEE. This CDR3 contains 16 residues. The CDR3 DNA reads as TGTGCCAGCAGCGGTTACACAGGGAAGGATTGGGAGACCCAGTACTTC. Its protein product is CASSGYTGKDWETQYF.

The chain combines TRBV15 with TRBJ1-6; TRBD1 agrees at 7 bases. V was pared by 0 bases and J by 7 bases, with 12 bases of the junction left unmatched. Germline loops: CDR1 LNHNV, CDR2 YYDKDF (reference sequence). The length of the CDR3 is 18 residues. The CDR3 DNA reads as TGTGCCACCAGCAGAGATCGGGCGGCCGGGACAGCAAATTCACCCCTCCACTTT. Translation: CATSRDRAAGTANSPLHF. Full variable domain (outside the CDR3, taken from reference TRBV15 and TRBJ1-6): DAMVIQNPRYQVTQFGKPVTLSCSQTLNHNVMYWYQQKSSQAPKLLFHYYDKDFNNEADTPDNFQSRRPNTSFCFLDIRSPGLGDTAMYLCATSRDRAAGTANSPLHFGNGTRLTVT.

The chain carries TRBV27 and TRBJ1-2; maybe TRBD1 (6 bases). The length of the CDR3 is 14 residues. Germline V lookup: CDR1 MNHEY, CDR2 SMNVEV (reference sequence). V was clipped by 6 bases and J by 6 bases, with 17 bases between them. In nucleotides, the CDR3 is TGTGCCAGCAGCCCCCGGGACACGAAGAATGGCTACACCTTC. It specifies CASSPRDTKNGYTF.

The rearrangement links TRBV5-8 to TRBJ1-2; D not certain. V gave up 4 bases and J gave up 2 bases, with 12 bases separating them. This CDR3 is 14 amino acids long. CDR1 SGHTS and CDR2 YDEGEE come from the germline V gene. CDR3 nucleotides: TGTGCCAGCAGCCGCCGACTGGGGAACTATGGCTACACCTTC. Translation gives CASSRRLGNYGYTF.

The chain carries TRBV18 and TRBJ2-2, with D perhaps matching TRBD2 (5 bases). The CDR3 spans 14 residues. Trimming took off 3 bases at V and 4 bases at J, with 9 bases between the two ends. The germline V gene has CDR1 KGHSH and CDR2 LQKENI. The DNA for the CDR3 is TGTGCCAGCTCACCCCCGGACTTCACCGGGGAGCTGTTTTTT. Amino acids: CASSPPDFTGELFF.

The rearrangement joins TRBV7-3 to TRBJ1-2, with 9 bases fitting TRBD1. With V trimmed by 1 base and J by 7 bases, 16 bases remained unmatched. Germline V CDR1 and CDR2: SGHTA, FQGTGA. The CDR3 spans 18 residues. In DNA form, the CDR3 reads TGTGCCAGCAGCTTAATGGGGACCACAGGGGGCGAAATAGGTGGCTACACCTTC. Protein: CASSLMGTTGGEIGGYTF. Full variable domain (missing parts from reference TRBV7-3 and TRBJ1-2): GAGVSQTPSNKVTEKGKYVELRCDPISGHTALYWYRQSLGQGPEFLIYFQGTGAADDSGLPNDRFFAVRPEGSVSTLKIQRTERGDSAVYLCASSLMGTTGGEIGGYTFGSGTRLTVV.

V usage is TRBV5-1 and J usage is TRBJ1-3; D is perhaps TRBD1 (6 bases). V dropped 3 bases and J dropped 0 bases, with 22 bases sitting between them. CDR1 and CDR2 from the germline V gene are SGHRS and YFSETQ. This CDR3 contains 19 residues. The CDR3 loop is CASSSGQFKDIFSGNTIYF. For the CDR3, the DNA is TGCGCCAGCAGCTCTGGACAGTTTAAGGATATTTTCTCTGGAAACACCATATATTTT. The full variable domain, its missing parts supplied by reference TRBV5-1 and TRBJ1-3, is KAGVTQTPRYLIKTRGQQVTLSCSPISGHRSVSWYQQTPGQGLQFLFEYFSETQRNKGNFPGRFSGRQFSNSRSEMNVSTLELGDSALYLCASSSGQFKDIFSGNTIYFGEGSWLTVV.

The chain joins TRBV14 to TRBJ2-3; D is unresolved. The CDR3 has 18 amino acids. Germline CDR1 SGHDN, CDR2 FVKESK. The ends were cut back, 0 bases at V and 1 base at J, with 17 bases in the middle. The CDR3 coding sequence is TGTGCCAGCAGCCAAGATCTCGAGCCCTTGGCCGGCACAGATACGCAGTATTTT. It yields the protein CASSQDLEPLAGTDTQYF. The whole variable domain, remainder taken from reference TRBV14 and TRBJ2-3, is EAGVTQFPSHSVIEKGQTVTLRCDPISGHDNLYWYRRVMGKEIKFLLHFVKESKQDESGMPNNRFLAERTGGTYSTLKVQPAELEDSGVYFCASSQDLEPLAGTDTQYFGPGTRLTVL.

The chain couples TRBV9 to TRBJ1-2, with D possibly being TRBD1 (6 bases). Germline V gene lookup returns CDR1 SGDLS and CDR2 YYNGEE. The CDR3 spans 16 residues. V dropped 3 bases and J dropped 8 bases, with 23 bases sitting between them. Written as DNA, the CDR3 is TGTGCCAGCAGCGCCTTCCGGGACACCCATGTAAGGGGCTACACCTTC. Translating it yields CASSAFRDTHVRGYTF.

This clone turned up a few times. The chain uses TRBV2 and TRBJ2-7; D call uncertain. The CDR3 contains 14 residues. Per the germline V gene, CDR1 is SNHLY and CDR2 is FYNNEI. Trimming removed 7 bases at V and 0 bases at J, with 13 bases between. The CDR3 DNA follows: TGTGCCAGCATACGAGACGCATTCTCCTACGAGCAGTACTTC. Its protein is CASIRDAFSYEQYF.

The chain employs TRBV5-4 and TRBJ1-4, with 10 bases lining up with TRBD1. The CDR3 is 15 amino acids. The J segment lost 6 bases and the V segment lost 2 bases, leaving 4 bases of the junction unmatched. Germline assignment: CDR1 SGHNT and CDR2 YYREEE (reference sequence). The CDR3 DNA reads TGTGCCAGCAGCTTCCGACAGGGGGCGGATGAAAAACTGTTTTTT. This translates into CASSFRQGADEKLFF. The full variable domain, in which reference TRBV5-4 and TRBJ1-4 provide the parts outside the CDR3, is ETGVTQSPTHLIKTRGQQVTLRCSSQSGHNTVSWYQQALGQGPQFIFQYYREEENGRGNFPPRFSGLQFPNYSSELNVNALELDDSALYLCASSFRQGADEKLFFGSGTQLSVL.

The chain recombines TRBV19 with TRBJ1-5, with D tentatively TRBD1 (5 bases). From germline, CDR1 is LNHDA and CDR2 SQIVND (reference sequence). CDR3 size: 16 residues. Trimming pared 3 bases from V and 2 bases from J, leaving 14 bases between. The CDR3 loop is CASSIPGAGGNQPQHF. In DNA form, the CDR3 reads TGTGCCAGTAGTATTCCTGGGGCCGGGGGCAATCAGCCCCAGCATTTT.